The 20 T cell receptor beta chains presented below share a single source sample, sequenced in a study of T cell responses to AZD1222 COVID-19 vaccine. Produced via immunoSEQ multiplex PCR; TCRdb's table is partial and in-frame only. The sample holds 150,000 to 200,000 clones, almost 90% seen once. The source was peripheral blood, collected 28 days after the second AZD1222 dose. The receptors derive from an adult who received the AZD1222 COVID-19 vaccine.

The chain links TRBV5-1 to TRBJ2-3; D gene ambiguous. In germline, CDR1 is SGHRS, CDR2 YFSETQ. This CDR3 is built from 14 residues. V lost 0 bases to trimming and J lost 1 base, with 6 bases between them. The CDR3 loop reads CASSLDPRTDTQYF. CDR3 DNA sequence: TGCGCCAGCAGCTTGGACCCCCGCACAGATACGCAGTATTTT.

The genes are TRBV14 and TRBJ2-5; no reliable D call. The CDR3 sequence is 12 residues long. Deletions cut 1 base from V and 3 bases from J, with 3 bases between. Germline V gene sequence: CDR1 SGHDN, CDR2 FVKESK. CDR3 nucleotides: TGTGCCAGCAGCCAAGTCGAAGAGACCCAGTACTTC. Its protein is CASSQVEETQYF.

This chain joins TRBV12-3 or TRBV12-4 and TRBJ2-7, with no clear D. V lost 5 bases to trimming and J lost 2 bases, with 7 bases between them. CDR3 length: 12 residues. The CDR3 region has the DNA TGTGCCAGCAGTCGGAGAGCCTACGAGCAGTACTTC. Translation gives CASSRRAYEQYF.

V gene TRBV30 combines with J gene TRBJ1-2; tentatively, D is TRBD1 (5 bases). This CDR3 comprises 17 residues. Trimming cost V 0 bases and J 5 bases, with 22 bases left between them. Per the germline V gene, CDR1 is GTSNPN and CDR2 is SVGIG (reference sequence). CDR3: CAWSVSDSRKSIYGYTF. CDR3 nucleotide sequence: TGTGCCTGGAGTGTAAGCGACAGCAGGAAATCGATTTATGGCTACACCTTC.

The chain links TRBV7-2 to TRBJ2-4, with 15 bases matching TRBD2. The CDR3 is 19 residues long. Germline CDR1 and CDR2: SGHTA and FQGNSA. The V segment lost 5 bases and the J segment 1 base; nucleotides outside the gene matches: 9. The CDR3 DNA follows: TGTGCCAGCAGCCCGGGACTAGCGGGGGGTACGTCGGCCAAAAACATTCAGTACTTC. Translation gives CASSPGLAGGTSAKNIQYF.

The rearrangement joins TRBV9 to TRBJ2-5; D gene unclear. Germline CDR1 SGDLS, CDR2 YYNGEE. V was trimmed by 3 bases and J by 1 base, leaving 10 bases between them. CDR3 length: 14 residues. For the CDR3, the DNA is TGTGCCAGCAGCGGCCTGAACTCCCAAGAGACCCAGTACTTC. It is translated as CASSGLNSQETQYF.

CDR3: CASSEGWGTDTQYF. CDR3 bases: TGTGCCAGCAGTGAAGGGTGGGGGACAGATACGCAGTATTTT. The rearrangement joins TRBV6-1 to TRBJ2-3; D is tentatively TRBD1 or TRBD2 (5 bases each). Trimming removed 1 base at V and 3 bases at J, with 8 bases between. Germline-derived CDR1 and CDR2 are MNHNS and SASEGT. The CDR3 totals 14 residues.

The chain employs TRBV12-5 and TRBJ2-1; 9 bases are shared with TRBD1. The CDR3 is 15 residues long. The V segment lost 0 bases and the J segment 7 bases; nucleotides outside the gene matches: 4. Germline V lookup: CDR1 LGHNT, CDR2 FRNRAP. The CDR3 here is CASGLVPTGGNEQFF. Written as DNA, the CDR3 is TGTGCTAGTGGTTTGGTCCCGACAGGGGGAAATGAGCAGTTCTTC.

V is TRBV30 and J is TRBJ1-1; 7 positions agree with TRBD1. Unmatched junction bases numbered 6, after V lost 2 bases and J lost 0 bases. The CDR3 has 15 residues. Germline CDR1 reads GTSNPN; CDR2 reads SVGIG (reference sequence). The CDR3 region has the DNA TGTGCCTGGAGTAGACAGGGAATCATGAACACTGAAGCTTTCTTT. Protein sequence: CAWSRQGIMNTEAFF.

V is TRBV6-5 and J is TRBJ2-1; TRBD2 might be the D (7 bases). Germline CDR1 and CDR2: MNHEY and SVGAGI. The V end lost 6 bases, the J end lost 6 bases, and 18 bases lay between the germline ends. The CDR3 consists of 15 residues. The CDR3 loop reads CASSPDAGASNEQFF. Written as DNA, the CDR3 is TGTGCCAGCAGCCCCGACGCGGGGGCGAGCAATGAGCAGTTCTTC.

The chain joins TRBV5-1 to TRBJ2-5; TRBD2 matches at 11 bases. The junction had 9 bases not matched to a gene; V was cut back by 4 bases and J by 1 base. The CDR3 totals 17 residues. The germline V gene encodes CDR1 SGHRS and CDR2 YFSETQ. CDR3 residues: CASSMRLAGSSQETQYF. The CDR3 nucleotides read TGCGCCAGCAGCATGAGACTAGCGGGGTCCTCCCAAGAGACCCAGTACTTC.

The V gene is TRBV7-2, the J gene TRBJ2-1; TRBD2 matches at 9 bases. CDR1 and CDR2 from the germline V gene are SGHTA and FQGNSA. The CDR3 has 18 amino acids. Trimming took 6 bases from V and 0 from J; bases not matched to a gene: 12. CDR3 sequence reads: CASSLGTLAGSSYNEQFF. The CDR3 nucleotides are TGTGCCAGCAGTCTAGGGACCCTAGCGGGGAGCTCCTACAATGAGCAGTTCTTC. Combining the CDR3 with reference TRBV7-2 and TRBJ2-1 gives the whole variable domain GAGVSQSPSNKVTEKGKDVELRCDPISGHTALYWYRQSLGQGLEFLIYFQGNSAPDKSGLPSDRFSAERTGGSVSTLTIQRTQQEDSAVYLCASSLGTLAGSSYNEQFFGPGTRLTVL.

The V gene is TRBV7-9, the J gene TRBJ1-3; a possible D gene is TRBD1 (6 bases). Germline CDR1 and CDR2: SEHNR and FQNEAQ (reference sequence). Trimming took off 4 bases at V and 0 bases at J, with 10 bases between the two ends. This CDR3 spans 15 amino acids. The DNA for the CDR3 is TGTGCCAGCAGCTCGGACAGTTACTCTGGAAACACCATATATTTT. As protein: CASSSDSYSGNTIYF.

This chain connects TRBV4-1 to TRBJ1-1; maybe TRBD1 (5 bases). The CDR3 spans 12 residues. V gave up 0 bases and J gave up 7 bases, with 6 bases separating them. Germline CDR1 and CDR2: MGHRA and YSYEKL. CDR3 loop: CASSQDGGEAFF. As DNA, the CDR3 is TGCGCCAGCAGCCAAGATGGGGGTGAAGCTTTCTTT.

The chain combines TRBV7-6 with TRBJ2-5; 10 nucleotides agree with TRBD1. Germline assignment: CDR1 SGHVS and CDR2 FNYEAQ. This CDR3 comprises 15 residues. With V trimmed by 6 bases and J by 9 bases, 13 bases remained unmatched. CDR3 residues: CASSSSPGTGVAQYF. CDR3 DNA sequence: TGTGCCAGCAGTTCATCCCCCGGGACAGGGGTGGCCCAGTACTTC.

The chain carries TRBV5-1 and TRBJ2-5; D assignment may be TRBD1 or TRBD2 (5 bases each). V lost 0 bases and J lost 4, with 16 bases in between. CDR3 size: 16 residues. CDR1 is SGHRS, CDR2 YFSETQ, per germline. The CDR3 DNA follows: TGCGCCAGCAGCTTGGCTTCGGGGCCAGGGTTAGAGACCCAGTACTTC. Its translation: CASSLASGPGLETQYF.

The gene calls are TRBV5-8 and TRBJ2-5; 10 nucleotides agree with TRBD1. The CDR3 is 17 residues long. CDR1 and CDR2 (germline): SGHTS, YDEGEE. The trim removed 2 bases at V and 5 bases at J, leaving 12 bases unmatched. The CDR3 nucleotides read TGTGCCAGCAGCTTTGCAACCGGGACAGGGGATGCGGAGACCCAGTACTTC. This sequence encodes CASSFATGTGDAETQYF.

The CDR3 loop reads CASSLIGTSGNTIYF. The CDR3 bases are TGTGCCAGCAGCTTAATCGGGACCTCTGGAAACACCATATATTTT. This chain joins TRBV5-8 and TRBJ1-3; D is perhaps TRBD1 (5 bases). V lost 2 bases and J lost 0, with 9 bases in between. This CDR3 has 15 residues. In germline, CDR1 is SGHTS, CDR2 YDEGEE. The whole variable domain, filled in from reference TRBV5-8 and TRBJ1-3, reads EAGVTQSPTHLIKTRGQQATLRCSPISGHTSVYWYQQALGLGLQFLLWYDEGEERNRGNFPPRFSGRQFPNYSSELNVNALELEDSALYLCASSLIGTSGNTIYFGEGSWLTVV.

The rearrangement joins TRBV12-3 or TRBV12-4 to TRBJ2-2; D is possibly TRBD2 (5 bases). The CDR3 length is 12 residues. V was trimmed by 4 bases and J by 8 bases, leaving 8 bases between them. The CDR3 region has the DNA TGTGCCAGCAGTTCCCCGGGGGGGGAGCTGTTTTTT. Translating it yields CASSSPGGELFF.

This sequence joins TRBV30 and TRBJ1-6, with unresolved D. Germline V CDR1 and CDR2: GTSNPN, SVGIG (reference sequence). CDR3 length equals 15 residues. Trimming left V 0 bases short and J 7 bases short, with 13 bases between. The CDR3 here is CAWSVPSLKNSPLHF. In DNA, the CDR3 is TGTGCCTGGAGTGTACCCTCCCTGAAAAATTCACCCCTCCACTTT.